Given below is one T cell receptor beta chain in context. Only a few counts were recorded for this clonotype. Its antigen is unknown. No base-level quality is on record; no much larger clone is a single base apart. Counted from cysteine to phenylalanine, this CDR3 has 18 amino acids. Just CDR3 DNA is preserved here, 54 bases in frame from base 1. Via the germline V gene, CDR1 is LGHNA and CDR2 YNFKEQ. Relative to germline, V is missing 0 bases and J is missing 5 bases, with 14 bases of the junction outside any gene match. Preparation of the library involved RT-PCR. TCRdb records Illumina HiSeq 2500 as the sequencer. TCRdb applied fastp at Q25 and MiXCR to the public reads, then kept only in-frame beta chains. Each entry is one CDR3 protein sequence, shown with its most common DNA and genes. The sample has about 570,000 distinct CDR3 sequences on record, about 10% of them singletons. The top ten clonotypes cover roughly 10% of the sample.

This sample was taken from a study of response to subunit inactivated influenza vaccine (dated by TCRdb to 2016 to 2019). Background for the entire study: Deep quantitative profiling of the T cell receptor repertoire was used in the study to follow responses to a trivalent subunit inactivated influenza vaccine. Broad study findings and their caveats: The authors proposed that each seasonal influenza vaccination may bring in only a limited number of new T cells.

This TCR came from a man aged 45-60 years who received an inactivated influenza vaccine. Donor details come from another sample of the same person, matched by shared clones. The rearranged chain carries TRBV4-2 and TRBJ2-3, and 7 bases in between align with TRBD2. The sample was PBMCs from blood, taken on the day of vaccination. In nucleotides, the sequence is TGTGCCAGCAGCCAAGAGCGGACTAGGTCCGGCCGTGGAGATACGCAGTATTTT. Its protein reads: CASSQERTRSGRGDTQYF.